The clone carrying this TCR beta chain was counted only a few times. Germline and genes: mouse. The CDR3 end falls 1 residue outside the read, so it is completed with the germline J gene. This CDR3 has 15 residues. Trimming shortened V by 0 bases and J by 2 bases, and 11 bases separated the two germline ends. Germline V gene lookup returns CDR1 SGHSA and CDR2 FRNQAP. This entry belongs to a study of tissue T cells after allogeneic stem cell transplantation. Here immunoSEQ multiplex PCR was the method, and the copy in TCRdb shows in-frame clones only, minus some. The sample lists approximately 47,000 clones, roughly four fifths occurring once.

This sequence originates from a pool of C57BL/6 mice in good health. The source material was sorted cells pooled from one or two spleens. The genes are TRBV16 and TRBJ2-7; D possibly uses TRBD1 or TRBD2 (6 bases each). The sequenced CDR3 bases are TGTGCAAGCAGCTTAGAGAGTGGGGGCCCCTATGAACAGTAC. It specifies CASSLESGGPYEQY. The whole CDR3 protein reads CASSLESGGPYEQYF.